The 22 T cell receptor beta chains presented below share a single source sample, sequenced in a study of prognosis after radiotherapy for stage I lung cancer. Template was genomic DNA; TCR beta CDR3 amplified in two multiplex PCR rounds. Primers (each specific to one TRBV or TRBJ gene) were used in first-round PCR. From the multiplex PCR reads, TCRdb called clonotypes with MiXCR, one entry per CDR3 protein. The sample includes about 15,000 distinct CDR3 sequences, about 57% seen only once; the top ten take 26%. The sequenced sample was PBMCs, obtained before or after stereotactic body radiation therapy (not recorded which). Source of these receptors: a donor aged 50 or older with non-small cell lung cancer.

This clonotype has just one count. The chain combines TRBV11-2 with TRBJ2-1; TRBD2 matches at 13 bases. The CDR3 is 19 residues long. The V and J ends lost 9 bases and 0 bases, in that order; junction bases with no gene match: 14. Germline CDR1 reads SGHAT; CDR2 reads FQNNGV. CDR3 DNA: TGTGCCAGTAATGTCAGGACTAGCGGGGGAGTGGGCTCCTACAATGAGCAGTTCTTC. This translates into CASNVRTSGGVGSYNEQFF.

This clonotype occurred many times. The rearrangement links TRBV10-3 to TRBJ2-3; 14 nucleotides line up with TRBD2. This CDR3 comprises 18 residues. Germline V gives CDR1 ENHRY, CDR2 SYGVKD. The V gene end was trimmed by 3 bases and the J gene end by 5 bases; junction bases not matched to a gene: 10. In DNA form, the CDR3 reads TGTGCCATCAGTGACGCCTCGACTAGCGGGAGGGCCGGAGATACGCAGTATTTT. It codes for CAISDASTSGRAGDTQYF.

By sample fraction, this clonotype is medium-sized. The rearrangement joins TRBV28 to TRBJ1-2, with a possible D match to TRBD1 (5 bases). The CDR3 spans 14 residues. The germline V gene has CDR1 MDHEN and CDR2 SYDVKM. The V and J ends lost 1 base and 5 bases respectively, with 11 bases between them. In nucleotides, the CDR3 is TGTGCCAGCAGTTTATTCAGGGATCGATATGGCTACACCTTC. The encoded protein is CASSLFRDRYGYTF.

By sample share, this clonotype is medium-sized. V usage is TRBV20-1 and J usage is TRBJ2-1; 8 nucleotides line up with TRBD2. Germline V gene lookup returns CDR1 DFQATT and CDR2 SNEGSKA (reference sequence). Germline trimming cut 0 bases from V and 8 bases from J; bases unmatched to any gene: 9. This CDR3 contains 15 residues. The DNA for the CDR3 is TGCAGTGCTAGAGATGGGACTAGTGGGGGCGATGAGCAGTTCTTC. This encodes CSARDGTSGGDEQFF.

This clonotype was detected once. J is TRBJ2-3 and V is TRBV11-2, with D perhaps TRBD1 or TRBD2 (6 bases each). With 5 bases removed from V and 0 bases from J, the gap between germline ends came to 21 bases. The CDR3 is made up of 18 amino acids. Germline V gene sequence: CDR1 SGHAT, CDR2 FQNNGV. As DNA, the CDR3 is TGTGCCAGCAGCCTCCCTGTGGACGGCGGGACAAGCACAGATACGCAGTATTTT. Protein: CASSLPVDGGTSTDTQYF.

This clonotype was observed many times. The chain combines TRBV5-6 with TRBJ1-1, with TRBD1 matching over 9 bases. From germline, CDR1 is SGHDT and CDR2 YYEEEE. CDR3 length: 13 residues. V was clipped by 2 bases and J by 10 bases; unmatched bases: 6. CDR3 sequence reads: CASSLGTGRGAFF. CDR3 in DNA: TGTGCCAGCAGCTTAGGGACAGGGAGGGGAGCTTTCTTT.

By share, this clonotype counts as medium-sized. The chain recombines TRBV20-1 with TRBJ1-6; D not resolved. Germline CDR1 and CDR2: DFQATT and SNEGSKA (reference sequence). The CDR3 is 17 residues long. The V and J ends lost 1 base and 0 bases respectively, with 13 bases between them. CDR3 loop: CSARVGGLSSYNSPLHF. The CDR3, as DNA: TGCAGTGCTAGAGTCGGAGGGCTAAGCTCCTATAATTCACCCCTCCACTTT.

The chain recombines TRBV5-1 with TRBJ2-2, with D perhaps TRBD2 (6 bases). The CDR3 is 18 residues long. The V end lost 4 bases, the J end lost 2 bases, and 21 bases lay between the germline ends. The germline V gene encodes CDR1 SGHRS and CDR2 YFSETQ. In DNA form, the CDR3 reads TGCGCCAGCAGCCAAGTCCCCCTAGCGCGACGCAACACCGGGGAGCTGTTTTTT. Translation: CASSQVPLARRNTGELFF.

By its share, this clonotype is medium-sized. CDR3 sequence (DNA): TGTGCCAGTGCCGGGACAGACTCCTACGAGCAGTACTTC. As protein: CASAGTDSYEQYF. The rearrangement links TRBV19 to TRBJ2-7, with 7 bases fitting TRBD1. The CDR3 covers 13 residues. Germline V gene lookup returns CDR1 LNHDA and CDR2 SQIVND (reference sequence). V was pared by 8 bases and J by 0 bases, with 4 bases of the junction left unmatched. The variable domain in full, with the rest retrieved from reference TRBV19 and TRBJ2-7, is DGGITQSPKYLFRKEGQNVTLSCEQNLNHDAMYWYRQDPGQGLRLIYYSQIVNDFQKGDIAEGYSVSREKKESFPLTVTSAQKNPTAFYLCASAGTDSYEQYFGPGTRLTVT.

The rearrangement links TRBV5-1 to TRBJ2-3, with no clear D. CDR3 size: 14 residues. CDR1 and CDR2 from the germline V gene are SGHRS and YFSETQ. Deletions cut 3 bases from V and 1 base from J, with 9 bases between. The CDR3 DNA follows: TGCGCCAGCAGCTCTTACATGGGCACAGATACGCAGTATTTT. Translating it yields CASSSYMGTDTQYF.

The chain employs TRBV10-3 and TRBJ2-5; 8 bases are a match to TRBD1. This CDR3 is 20 amino acids long. Germline V CDR1 and CDR2: ENHRY, SYGVKD. The junction had 21 bases not matched to a gene; V was cut back by 4 bases and J by 2 bases. CDR3 DNA sequence: TGTGCCATCAGTGCCGGTCCTAGCAGGGGGCGGACGGGGCATCAAGAGACCCAGTACTTC. It encodes CAISAGPSRGRTGHQETQYF.

This clonotype qualifies as medium-sized (0.01 to 0.1%). The V call is TRBV11-3, the J call TRBJ2-7; no reliable D call. This CDR3 is built from 12 residues. Germline V gene lookup returns CDR1 SGHNT and CDR2 YENEEA. V was pared by 6 bases and J by 2 bases, with 8 bases between. The CDR3 loop is CASRSVTYEQYF. Here the CDR3 DNA reads TGTGCCAGCAGGTCGGTGACCTACGAGCAGTACTTC.

This clonotype was seen at least ten times. The gene calls are TRBV18 and TRBJ2-3; D might be TRBD2 (5 bases). The CDR3 sequence is 15 residues long. Looked up from germline, CDR1 is KGHSH and CDR2 is LQKENI. Deletions cut 1 base from V and 6 bases from J, with 14 bases between. The CDR3 region is CASSPLPSFMDTQYF. CDR3 in DNA: TGTGCCAGCTCACCACTTCCTAGCTTCATGGATACGCAGTATTTT.

This clonotype is labeled as medium-sized. The chain combines TRBV4-1 with TRBJ2-7, with TRBD1 matching over 12 bases. This CDR3 region has 18 residues. Germline V gene data show CDR1 as MGHRA and CDR2 as YSYEKL. J was trimmed by 3 bases and V by 0 bases; bases with no gene match: 9. CDR3 coding DNA: TGCGCCAGCAGCCAAGATCCCTTAGGGACAGGGGGCCTCTACGAGCAGTACTTC. Protein: CASSQDPLGTGGLYEQYF.

Comments on this clonotype: One end of the junction is discordant with germline, which a read error may explain. J is TRBJ2-2 and V is TRBV28; TRBD2 matches at 8 bases. Germline V gene sequence: CDR1 MDHEN, CDR2 SYDVKM. The CDR3 contains 16 residues. The CDR3 DNA sequence: TGTGCCAGCACCTCCCCCAGCGGGAGCCACACCGGTGAGCTGTTTTTT. This encodes CASTSPSGSHTGELFF.

As regards this clonotype: A junction boundary mismatches the germline segment, possibly from a read error. The CDR3: CASCTIGSPIHF. Here the CDR3 DNA reads TGTGCCAGCTGCACGATAGGTTCACCCATCCACTTT. This chain links TRBV2 with TRBJ1-6, with D unclear. The CDR3 sequence is 12 residues long. Looked up from germline, CDR1 is SNHLY and CDR2 is FYNNEI.

By share, this clonotype counts as medium-sized. The chain couples TRBV24-1 to TRBJ2-1; 10 bases map to TRBD1. Germline loops: CDR1 KGHDR, CDR2 SFDVKD. V trimming: 5 bases; J trimming: 8 bases; junction bases outside the gene matches: 8. The CDR3 loop spans 15 amino acids. In nucleotides, the CDR3 is TGTGCCACCAGTGGACCCGGGACAGGGGTGGATGAGCAGTTCTTC. The encoded protein is CATSGPGTGVDEQFF.

V and J are TRBV7-2 and TRBJ2-7, with 9 bases fitting TRBD1. The V gene end was trimmed by 6 bases and the J gene end by 3 bases; junction bases not matched to a gene: 6. The CDR3 spans 14 residues. CDR1 is SGHTA and CDR2 is FQGNSA in the germline V gene. The CDR3 bases are TGTGCCAGCAGTGCCGTGACAGGGGGCTACGAGCAGTACTTC. Amino acid sequence: CASSAVTGGYEQYF.

This clonotype was found many times. The chain has TRBV19 and TRBJ1-1, with 11 bases aligning to TRBD1. CDR1 is LNHDA, CDR2 SQIVND, per germline (reference sequence). Trimming removed 3 bases from V and 7 bases from J; junction bases left unmatched: 4. This CDR3 comprises 14 residues. CDR3 amino acids: CASSMGQGVDEAFF. For the CDR3, the DNA is TGTGCCAGTAGTATGGGACAGGGGGTTGATGAAGCTTTCTTT. The complete variable domain, with remaining parts taken from reference TRBV19 and TRBJ1-1, reads DGGITQSPKYLFRKEGQNVTLSCEQNLNHDAMYWYRQDPGQGLRLIYYSQIVNDFQKGDIAEGYSVSREKKESFPLTVTSAQKNPTAFYLCASSMGQGVDEAFFGQGTRLTVV.

This clonotype is medium-sized (0.01 to 0.1%) within its sample. This chain joins TRBV12-3 or TRBV12-4 and TRBJ2-2; TRBD2 matches 7 bases. Trimming cost V 5 bases and J 0 bases; bases outside gene matches: 3. The CDR3 has 15 residues. The CDR3 loop is CASSPGLANTGELFF. DNA of the CDR3: TGTGCCAGCAGTCCCGGACTAGCGAACACCGGGGAGCTGTTTTTT.

This clonotype is medium-sized within its sample. This chain links TRBV12-3 or TRBV12-4 with TRBJ2-5, with unresolved D. This CDR3 is built from 12 residues. The germline V and J ends were trimmed by 5 bases and 4 bases, with 8 bases remaining between them. This chain's CDR3 is CASSEQGETQYF. CDR3 coding DNA: TGTGCCAGCAGTGAACAAGGAGAGACCCAGTACTTC.

This clonotype came up a few times. The chain links TRBV11-3 to TRBJ1-3; 7 bases line up with TRBD1. After removal of 5 bases from V and 4 bases from J, the junction contained 8 bases not matched to a gene. Looked up from germline, CDR1 is SGHNT and CDR2 is YENEEA. The length of the CDR3 is 15 residues. CDR3: CASSVLQGLGNTIYF. CDR3 in DNA: TGTGCCAGCAGCGTACTACAGGGGCTCGGAAACACCATATATTTT.